Listed here are 6 T cell receptor beta chains from one sample, sequenced in a study of patients and donors after allogeneic stem cell transplantation. Each CDR3 protein is one row after TCRdb ran MiXCR on the RT-PCR reads. The sample shows tens of thousands of distinct CDR3 sequences, around 5% of them seen only once. The specimen was blood, either unsorted or a sorted T cell fraction (not recorded which). These receptors were obtained from a human donor who was either an allogeneic HSCT recipient or a stem cell or donor lymphocyte infusion donor (not recorded which). It is not recorded whose cells these are; they may come from a transplant donor.

This clonotype has at least ten counts. In DNA, the CDR3 is TGCAGTGCTAGAGAGGGACAGGGGACAATGATGGACTATGGCTACACCTTC. This encodes CSAREGQGTMMDYGYTF. The chain links TRBV20-1 to TRBJ1-2; 10 nucleotides match TRBD1. The CDR3 spans 17 residues. Trimming cost V 0 bases and J 3 bases; bases outside gene matches: 10. Germline loops: CDR1 DFQATT, CDR2 SNEGSKA (reference sequence).

This clonotype was detected ten times or more. The chain recombines TRBV7-8 with TRBJ2-3, with 8 bases fitting TRBD2. This CDR3 is 16 amino acids long. CDR1 and CDR2 from the germline V gene are SGHVS and FQNEAQ. V gave up 6 bases and J gave up 0 bases; unmatched junction bases: 8. For the CDR3, the DNA is TGTGCCAGCAGGGTAGGGGCTAGCGGGAGCACAGATACGCAGTATTTT. This encodes CASRVGASGSTDTQYF.

This clonotype was seen a handful of times. This CDR3 reads CASRNPGQTYGYTF. The CDR3, as DNA: TGTGCCAGCAGGAACCCGGGACAGACTTATGGCTACACCTTC. The rearrangement uses TRBV6-1 and TRBJ1-2; 7 bases line up with TRBD1. CDR1 is MNHNS and CDR2 is SASEGT in the germline V gene. The CDR3 length is 14 residues. With V trimmed by 6 bases and J by 5 bases, 9 bases remained unmatched.

This clonotype was seen at least ten times. The J gene is TRBJ2-5, the V gene TRBV18, with TRBD2 matching 8 bases. The CDR3 length is 17 residues. CDR1 is KGHSH, CDR2 LQKENI, per germline. V gave up 0 bases and J gave up 0 bases; unmatched junction bases: 6. The CDR3 is CASSPPTSGRDQETQYF. DNA for the CDR3: TGTGCCAGCTCACCACCGACCAGCGGGAGAGACCAAGAGACCCAGTACTTC. Full variable domain (remainder filled in from reference TRBV18 and TRBJ2-5): NAGVMQNPRHLVRRRGQEARLRCSPMKGHSHVYWYRQLPEEGLKFMVYLQKENIIDESGMPKERFSAEFPKEGPSILRIQQVVRGDSAAYFCASSPPTSGRDQETQYFGPGTRLLVL.

This clonotype was observed many times. This sequence joins TRBV5-1 and TRBJ2-7; 7 nucleotides line up with TRBD1. The CDR3 length is 16 residues. The germline gives CDR1 SGHRS, CDR2 YFSETQ. The V gene end was trimmed by 0 bases and the J gene end by 4 bases; junction bases not matched to a gene: 10. CDR3 sequence: CASSLASGTVGYEQYF. The CDR3 DNA sequence: TGCGCCAGCAGCTTGGCCTCAGGGACAGTGGGATACGAGCAGTACTTC.

This clonotype came up many times. The V gene is TRBV7-8, the J gene TRBJ2-5; TRBD1 or TRBD2 may be the D gene (5 bases each). CDR1 SGHVS and CDR2 FQNEAQ come from the germline V gene. V lost 2 bases and J lost 4, with 14 bases in between. This CDR3 has 15 residues. In DNA, the CDR3 is TGTGCCAGCAGCTTATACGGAGGCCAGGGAGAGACCCAGTACTTC. Its translation: CASSLYGGQGETQYF.